These T cell receptor beta chains were read from a single sample in a study of molecular identifiers for immune sequencing clone quantification. TCRdb ran MiXCR on the PCR reads and lists one entry per CDR3 protein. The repertoire has roughly 320,000 distinct CDR3 sequences, 20% to 25% of them found once; the top ten carry under 0.95%. The sequencing sample was made of naive CD8+ T cells from blood, with Jurkat cell RNA spiked in. The receptors shown here come from a human donor in good health. Some libraries in this study had Jurkat cell RNA spiked in. The CDR3 runs from the conserved cysteine through the conserved F or W. D genes are given only for firm matches. Clone size is stated in some rows and not others, as once, few, many or a class when expanded.

length,size,V,D,J,CDR3,DNA
17,many,TRBV9,.,TRBJ2-2,CASSVATLGENTGELFF,TGTGCCAGCAGCGTAGCTACGTTGGGGGAGAACACCGGGGAGCTGTTTTTT
15,many,TRBV20-1,.,TRBJ2-3,CSARDFNKGSDTQYF,TGCAGTGCTAGAGATTTTAATAAGGGCTCAGATACGCAGTATTTT
15,many,TRBV7-9,TRBD1,TRBJ1-5,CASSSDRALNQPQHF,TGTGCCAGCAGCTCCGACAGGGCCCTGAATCAGCCCCAGCATTTT
14,few,TRBV20-1,.,TRBJ2-7,CSAREHSVTTEQYF,TGCAGTGCTAGAGAGCACTCGGTGACTACCGAGCAGTACTTC
15,.,TRBV20-1,.,TRBJ2-2,CSARDYRAETGELFF,TGCAGTGCTAGAGATTACCGGGCAGAAACCGGGGAGCTGTTTTTT
15,few,TRBV20-1,TRBD2,TRBJ2-5,CSARDSGTSRETQYF,TGCAGTGCTAGAGATTCCGGGACTAGTCGAGAGACCCAGTACTTC
12,many,TRBV28,.,TRBJ1-2,CASSFSFSGYTF,TGTGCCAGCAGTTTTAGTTTTAGTGGCTACACCTTC
18,few,TRBV30,.,TRBJ2-2,CAWSFRDTRIANTGELFF,TGTGCCTGGAGTTTTAGGGACACCCGAATTGCGAACACCGGGGAGCTGTTTTTT
15,.,TRBV19,.,TRBJ2-4,CASSIGSRGENTQYF,TGTGCCAGTAGTATAGGATCGCGCGGGGAAAACACTCAGTACTTC
13,few,TRBV11-2,.,TRBJ2-1,CASSLISQNEQFF,TGTGCCAGCAGCTTAATCAGTCAGAATGAGCAGTTCTTC
15,many,TRBV7-9,TRBD1,TRBJ1-4,CASSLTDRGNEKLFF,TGTGCCAGCAGCTTAACAGACAGGGGTAATGAAAAACTGTTTTTT
16,many,TRBV7-9,.,TRBJ2-5,CASSLDTDSYQETQYF,TGTGCCAGCAGCTTGGACACGGACTCGTACCAAGAGACCCAGTACTTC
16,few,TRBV7-9,.,TRBJ2-2,CASSPDHYLNTGELSF,TGTGCCAGCAGCCCGGACCACTACCTGAACACCGGGGAGCTGTCTTTT
15,many,TRBV7-6,TRBD1,TRBJ2-3,CASSLTGAVTDTQYF,TGTGCCAGCAGCTTAACAGGGGCCGTCACAGATACGCAGTATTTT
17,.,TRBV14,TRBD1,TRBJ2-7,CASSQDPRDRSSYEQYF,TGTGCCAGCAGCCAAGATCCTCGGGACAGGAGTTCCTACGAGCAGTACTTC
10,.,TRBV7-9,.,TRBJ2-3,CASATDTQCF,TGTGCCAGCGCCACAGATACGCAGTGTTTC
17,many,TRBV4-3,.,TRBJ1-5,CASSQDTGGRGNQPQHF,TGCGCCAGCAGCCAAGATACGGGCGGGAGGGGTAATCAGCCCCAGCATTTT
15,many,TRBV12-3/TRBV12-4,.,TRBJ2-2,CASSFDRMNTGELFF,TGTGCCAGCAGTTTCGACAGGATGAACACCGGGGAGCTGTTTTTT
14,many,TRBV9,.,TRBJ2-3,CASGGGVSTDTQYF,TGTGCCAGCGGGGGCGGAGTCAGCACAGATACGCAGTATTTT
14,many,TRBV7-9,TRBD2,TRBJ2-3,CASSSGLVGDTQYF,TGTGCCAGCAGCTCCGGACTAGTTGGAGATACGCAGTATTTT
13,many,TRBV7-2,TRBD1,TRBJ2-1,CASTTDRGFEQFF,TGTGCCAGCACCACGGACAGGGGCTTTGAGCAGTTCTTC
13,many,TRBV12-3/TRBV12-4,.,TRBJ2-5,CASSLVGLETQYF,TGTGCCAGCAGTTTAGTTGGGCTTGAGACCCAGTACTTC
15,.,TRBV7-6,TRBD1,TRBJ2-5,CASRPNRGLGETQYF,TGTGCCAGCAGACCAAACAGGGGTTTAGGGGAGACCCAGTACTTC
13,.,TRBV10-3,.,TRBJ2-5,CAIGRGGEETQYF,TGTGCCATCGGCAGGGGCGGCGAAGAGACCCAGTACTTC
15,many,TRBV20-1,.,TRBJ1-5,CSARDGGALGQPQHF,TGCAGTGCTAGAGATGGAGGGGCGCTCGGTCAGCCCCAGCATTTT
12,.,TRBV29-1,TRBD1,TRBJ2-7,CSVTGIGYEQYF,TGCAGCGTGACAGGGATCGGCTACGAGCAGTACTTC
14,many,TRBV6-5,TRBD1,TRBJ2-2,CASSWGQLTGELFF,TGTGCCAGCAGTTGGGGACAGTTGACCGGGGAGCTGTTTTTT
18,many,TRBV6-2/TRBV6-3,.,TRBJ1-1,CASSLVRIDSLMNTEAFF,TGTGCCAGCAGTTTGGTGCGGATCGACAGCCTCATGAACACTGAAGCTTTCTTT
15,.,TRBV5-8,.,TRBJ2-3,CASSLGASRTDTQYF,TGTGCCAGCAGCTTGGGGGCTAGCAGGACAGATACGCAGTATTTT
13,few,TRBV11-2,.,TRBJ2-6,CASSSAGANVLTF,TGTGCCAGCAGTTCGGCTGGGGCCAACGTCCTGACTTTC
14,many,TRBV5-4,.,TRBJ2-1,CASSFESLADEQFF,TGTGCCAGCAGCTTTGAGTCCCTAGCCGATGAGCAGTTCTTC
12,many,TRBV29-1,.,TRBJ2-7,CSARGGVNEQYF,TGCAGCGCCCGAGGAGGAGTGAACGAGCAGTACTTC
15,many,TRBV7-6,.,TRBJ2-7,CASSRELRSSYEQYF,TGTGCCAGCAGCCGGGAGCTACGGTCTAGCTACGAGCAGTACTTC
13,few,TRBV19,.,TRBJ2-7,CASSTTEGYEQYF,TGTGCCAGTAGCACAACGGAGGGGTACGAGCAGTACTTC
13,many,TRBV10-2,.,TRBJ2-3,CASSESGQRMQYF,TGCGCCAGCAGTGAGTCGGGGCAGCGAATGCAGTATTTT
15,many,TRBV4-1,.,TRBJ1-6,CASRGTAELGSPLHF,TGCGCCAGTCGGGGGACCGCTGAGTTGGGTTCACCCCTCCACTTT
15,.,TRBV7-9,.,TRBJ1-5,CASSSAGAGNQPQHF,TGTGCCAGCAGTTCCGCAGGGGCAGGTAATCAGCCCCAGCATTTT
16,.,TRBV4-1,.,TRBJ1-1,CASSQDAGLLNTEAFF,TGCGCCAGCAGCCAAGATGCGGGGTTGTTGAACACTGAAGCTTTCTTT
13,many,TRBV3-1,.,TRBJ2-2,CASSQLGTGELFF,TGTGCCAGCAGCCAACTCGGCACCGGGGAGCTGTTTTTT
14,.,TRBV5-6,.,TRBJ2-7,CASLLGGAPYEQYF,TGTGCCAGCCTCCTGGGGGGGGCCCCCTACGAGCAGTACTTC
16,many,TRBV6-5,TRBD1,TRBJ1-5,CASSYGAGGSNQPQHF,TGTGCCAGCAGTTACGGGGCAGGGGGAAGCAATCAGCCCCAGCATTTT
15,many,TRBV27,TRBD2,TRBJ2-7,CASSSIAGGSREQYF,TGTGCCAGCAGTAGCATAGCGGGAGGATCGAGGGAGCAGTACTTC
12,many,TRBV27,.,TRBJ2-3,CASSDYTDTQYF,TGTGCCAGCAGCGACTATACAGATACGCAGTATTTT
11,many,TRBV7-9,.,TRBJ2-1,CASRSDNEQFF,TGTGCCAGCAGAAGTGACAATGAGCAGTTCTTC
15,few,TRBV20-1,TRBD1,TRBJ2-1,CSARDVDRVSNEQFF,TGCAGTGCTAGAGATGTGGACAGGGTCTCCAATGAGCAGTTCTTC
15,few,TRBV5-1,TRBD1,TRBJ2-4,CASSLGQGFESIQYF,TGCGCCAGCAGCCTGGGACAGGGGTTTGAAAGCATTCAGTACTTC
18,few,TRBV20-1,.,TRBJ2-3,CSARVNVNREMSTDTQYF,TGCAGTGCTAGAGTCAATGTTAACAGGGAAATGAGCACAGATACGCAGTATTTT
16,few,TRBV3-1,.,TRBJ1-5,CASSPPHDSHNQPQHF,TGTGCCAGCAGCCCTCCCCACGACAGTCACAATCAGCCCCAGCATTTT
11,.,TRBV29-1,.,TRBJ1-2,CGALDQVGYTF,TGCGGCGCCCTAGACCAGGTCGGCTACACCTTC